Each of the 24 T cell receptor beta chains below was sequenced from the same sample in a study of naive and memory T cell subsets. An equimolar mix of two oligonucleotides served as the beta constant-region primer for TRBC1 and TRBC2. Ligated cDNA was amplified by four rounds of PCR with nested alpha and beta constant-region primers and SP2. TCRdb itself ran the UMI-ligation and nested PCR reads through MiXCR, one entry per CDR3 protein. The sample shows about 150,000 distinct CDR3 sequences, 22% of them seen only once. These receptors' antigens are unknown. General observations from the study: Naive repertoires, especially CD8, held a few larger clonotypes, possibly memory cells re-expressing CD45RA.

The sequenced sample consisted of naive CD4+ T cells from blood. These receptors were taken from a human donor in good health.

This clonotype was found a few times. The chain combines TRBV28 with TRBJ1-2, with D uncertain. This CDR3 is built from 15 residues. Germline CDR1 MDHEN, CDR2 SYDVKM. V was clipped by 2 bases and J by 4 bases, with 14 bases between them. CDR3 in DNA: TGTGCCAGCAGTTTACTTCGGCCAGTGATCTATGGCTACACCTTC. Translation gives CASSLLRPVIYGYTF.

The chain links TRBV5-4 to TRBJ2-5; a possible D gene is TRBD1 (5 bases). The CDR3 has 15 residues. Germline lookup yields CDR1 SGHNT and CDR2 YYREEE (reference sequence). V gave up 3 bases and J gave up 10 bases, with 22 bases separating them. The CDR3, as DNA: TGTGCCAGCAGCTCGACAGTCTCAGGGATTGGAGACCAGTACTTC. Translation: CASSSTVSGIGDQYF.

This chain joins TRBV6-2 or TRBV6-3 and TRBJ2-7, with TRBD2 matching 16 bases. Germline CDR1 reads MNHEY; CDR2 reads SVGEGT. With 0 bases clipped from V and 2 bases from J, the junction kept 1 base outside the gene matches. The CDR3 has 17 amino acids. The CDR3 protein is CASSYSGLAGGPYEQYF. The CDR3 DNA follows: TGTGCCAGCAGTTACTCGGGACTAGCGGGAGGGCCCTACGAGCAGTACTTC.

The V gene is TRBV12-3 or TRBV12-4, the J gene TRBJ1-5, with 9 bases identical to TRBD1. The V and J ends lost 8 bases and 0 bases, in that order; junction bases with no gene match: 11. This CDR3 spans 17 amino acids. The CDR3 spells CASSLGTGWVSNQPQHF. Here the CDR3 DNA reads TGTGCCAGCTCTCTCGGGACAGGGTGGGTTAGCAATCAGCCCCAGCATTTT.

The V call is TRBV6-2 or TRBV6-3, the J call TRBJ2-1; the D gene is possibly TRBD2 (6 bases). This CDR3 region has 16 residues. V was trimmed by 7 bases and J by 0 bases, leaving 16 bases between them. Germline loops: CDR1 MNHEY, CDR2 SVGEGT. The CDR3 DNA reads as TGTGCCAGCACCAATATCGGGGGTAGCTCCTACAATGAGCAGTTCTTC. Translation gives CASTNIGGSSYNEQFF.

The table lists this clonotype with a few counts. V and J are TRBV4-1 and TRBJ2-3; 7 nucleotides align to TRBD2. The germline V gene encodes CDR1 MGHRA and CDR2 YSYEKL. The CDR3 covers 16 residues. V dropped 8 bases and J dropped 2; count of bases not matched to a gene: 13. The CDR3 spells CASSNRREVLTDTQYF. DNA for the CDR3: TGCGCCAGCTCCAACCGTCGGGAGGTGCTCACAGATACGCAGTATTTT.

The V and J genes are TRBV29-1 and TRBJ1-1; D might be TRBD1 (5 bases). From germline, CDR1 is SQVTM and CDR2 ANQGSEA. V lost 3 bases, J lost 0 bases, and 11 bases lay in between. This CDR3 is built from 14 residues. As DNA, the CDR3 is TGCAGCGTTGAGGGGCGACATATGAACACTGAAGCTTTCTTT. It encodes CSVEGRHMNTEAFF.

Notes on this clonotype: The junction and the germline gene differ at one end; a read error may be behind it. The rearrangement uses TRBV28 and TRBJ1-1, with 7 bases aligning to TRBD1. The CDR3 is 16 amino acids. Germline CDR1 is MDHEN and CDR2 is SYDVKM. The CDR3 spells CAILGRDSGMNTVAFF. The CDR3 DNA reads TGTGCCATTTTAGGGCGGGACAGCGGAATGAACACTGTAGCTTTCTTT.

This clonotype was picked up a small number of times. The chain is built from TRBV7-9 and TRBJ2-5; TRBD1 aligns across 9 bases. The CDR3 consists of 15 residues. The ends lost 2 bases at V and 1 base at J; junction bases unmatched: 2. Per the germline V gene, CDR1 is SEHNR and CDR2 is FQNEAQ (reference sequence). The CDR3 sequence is CASSLTGGIQETQYF. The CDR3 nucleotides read TGTGCCAGCAGCTTAACAGGGGGCATCCAAGAGACCCAGTACTTC.

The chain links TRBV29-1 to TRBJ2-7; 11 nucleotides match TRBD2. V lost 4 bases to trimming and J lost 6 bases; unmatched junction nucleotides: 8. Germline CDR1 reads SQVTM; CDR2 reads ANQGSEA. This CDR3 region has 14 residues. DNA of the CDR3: TGCAGCGTTGGTCTAGCGGGGGGTGCCGGCGAGCAGTACTTC. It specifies CSVGLAGGAGEQYF.

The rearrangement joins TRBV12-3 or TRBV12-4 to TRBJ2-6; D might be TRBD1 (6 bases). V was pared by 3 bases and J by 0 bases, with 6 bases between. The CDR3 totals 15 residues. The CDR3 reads CASSLGHSGANVLTF. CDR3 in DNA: TGTGCCAGCAGTTTGGGACACTCTGGGGCCAACGTCCTGACTTTC.

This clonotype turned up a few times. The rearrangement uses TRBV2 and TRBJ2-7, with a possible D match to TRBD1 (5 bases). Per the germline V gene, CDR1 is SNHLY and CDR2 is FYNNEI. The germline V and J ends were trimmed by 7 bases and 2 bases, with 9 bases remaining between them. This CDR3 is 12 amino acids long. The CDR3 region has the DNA TGTGCCAGCAAGCAGGGTCCCTACGAGCAGTACTTC. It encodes CASKQGPYEQYF.

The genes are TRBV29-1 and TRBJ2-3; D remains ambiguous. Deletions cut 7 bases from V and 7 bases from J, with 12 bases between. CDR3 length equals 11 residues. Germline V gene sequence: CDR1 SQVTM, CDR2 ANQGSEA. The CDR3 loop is CSAWVRNTQYF. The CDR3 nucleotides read TGCAGCGCATGGGTGAGGAATACGCAGTATTTT.

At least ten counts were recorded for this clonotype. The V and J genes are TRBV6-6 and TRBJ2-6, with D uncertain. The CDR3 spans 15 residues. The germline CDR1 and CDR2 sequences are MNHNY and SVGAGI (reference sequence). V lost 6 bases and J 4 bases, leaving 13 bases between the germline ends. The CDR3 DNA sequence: TGTGCCAGCAGACATACTACTGCAGGGGCCAACGTCCTGACTTTC. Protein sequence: CASRHTTAGANVLTF.

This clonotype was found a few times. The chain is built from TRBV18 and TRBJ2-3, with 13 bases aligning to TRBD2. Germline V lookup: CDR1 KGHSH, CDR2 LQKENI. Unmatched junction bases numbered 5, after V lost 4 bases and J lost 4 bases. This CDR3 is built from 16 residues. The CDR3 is CASSLTLAGGPDTQYF. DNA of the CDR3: TGTGCCAGCTCACTCACACTAGCGGGAGGGCCAGATACGCAGTATTTT.

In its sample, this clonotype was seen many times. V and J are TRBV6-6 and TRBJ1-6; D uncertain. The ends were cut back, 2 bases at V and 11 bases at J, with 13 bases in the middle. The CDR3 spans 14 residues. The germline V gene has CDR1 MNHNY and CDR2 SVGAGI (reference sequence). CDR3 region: CASSYEGSGAPLHF. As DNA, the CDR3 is TGTGCCAGCAGTTACGAGGGTTCGGGTGCACCCCTCCACTTT.

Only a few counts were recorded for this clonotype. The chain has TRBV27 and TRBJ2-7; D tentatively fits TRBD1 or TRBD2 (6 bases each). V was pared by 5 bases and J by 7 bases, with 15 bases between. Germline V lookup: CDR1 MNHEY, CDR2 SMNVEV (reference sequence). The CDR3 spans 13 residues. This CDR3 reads CASSPQGLGEQYF. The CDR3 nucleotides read TGTGCCAGCAGTCCACAGGGACTTGGGGAGCAGTACTTC.

The CDR3 reads CASRLGVQEQYF. DNA of the CDR3: TGTGCCAGCAGACTAGGGGTCCAGGAGCAGTACTTC. The chain uses TRBV25-1 and TRBJ2-7; the D call may be TRBD1 or TRBD2 (5 bases each). The CDR3 has 12 residues. Trimming took 6 bases from V and 7 from J, leaving 13 bases between them. Germline V gives CDR1 MGHDK, CDR2 SYGVNS.

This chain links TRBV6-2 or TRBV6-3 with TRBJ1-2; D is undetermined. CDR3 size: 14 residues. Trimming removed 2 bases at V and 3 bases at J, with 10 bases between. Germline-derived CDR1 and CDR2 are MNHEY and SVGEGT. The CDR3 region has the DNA TGTGCCAGCAGTTACGTAGTGGCGGACTATGGCTACACCTTC. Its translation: CASSYVVADYGYTF.

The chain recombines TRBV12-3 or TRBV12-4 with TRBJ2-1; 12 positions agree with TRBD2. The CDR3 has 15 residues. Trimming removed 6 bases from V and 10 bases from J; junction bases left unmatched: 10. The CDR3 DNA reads TGTGCCAGCAGAACACTAGCGGGAGGACCAACCGAGCAGTTCTTC. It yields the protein CASRTLAGGPTEQFF.

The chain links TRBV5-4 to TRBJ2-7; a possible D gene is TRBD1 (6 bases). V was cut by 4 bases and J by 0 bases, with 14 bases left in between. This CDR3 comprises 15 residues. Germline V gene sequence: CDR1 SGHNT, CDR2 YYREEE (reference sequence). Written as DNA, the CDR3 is TGTGCCAGCAGCCCAGACAGGCGCTTCTCCTACGAGCAGTACTTC. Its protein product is CASSPDRRFSYEQYF.

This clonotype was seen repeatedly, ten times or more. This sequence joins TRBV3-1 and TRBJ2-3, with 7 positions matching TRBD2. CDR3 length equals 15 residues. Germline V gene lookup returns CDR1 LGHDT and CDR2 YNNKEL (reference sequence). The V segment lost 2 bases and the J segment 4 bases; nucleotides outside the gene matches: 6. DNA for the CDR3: TGTGCCAGCAGCCAAAACTCTGCGGGGGCAGATACGCAGTATTTT. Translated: CASSQNSAGADTQYF.

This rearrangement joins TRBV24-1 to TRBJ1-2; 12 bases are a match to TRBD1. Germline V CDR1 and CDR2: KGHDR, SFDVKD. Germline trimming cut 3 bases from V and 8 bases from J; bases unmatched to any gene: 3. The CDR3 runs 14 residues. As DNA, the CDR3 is TGTGCCACCAGTGATGGGGACAGGGGGCACGGCTACACCTTC. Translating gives CATSDGDRGHGYTF.

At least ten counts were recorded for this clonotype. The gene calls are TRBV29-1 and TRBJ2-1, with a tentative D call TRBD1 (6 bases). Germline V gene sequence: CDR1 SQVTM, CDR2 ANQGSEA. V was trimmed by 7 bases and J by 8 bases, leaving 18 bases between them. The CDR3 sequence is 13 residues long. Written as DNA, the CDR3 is TGCAGCGCTGGACAGTCATTACTTTATGAGCAGTTCTTC. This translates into CSAGQSLLYEQFF.